This T cell receptor (beta chain) derives from a study of OX40 agonist ivuxolimab in advanced cancers. About the study as a whole: Ivuxolimab was an agonistic, fully human IgG2 monoclonal antibody directed against OX40 (CD134), a costimulatory receptor. Intravenous ivuxolimab was administered to patients every 2 weeks at six dose levels: 0.01, 0.1, 0.3, 1.5, 3 and 10 mg/kg. Among the approximately 50 dose-escalation patients, about 20 had hepatocellular carcinoma, roughly 15 melanoma, 9 renal cell carcinoma and 9 head and neck cancer. The dose-escalation cohort was about 87% male with a mean age of approximately 60 years, ranging from roughly 23 to 90. Patients were allowed to have had prior anti-PD-1, anti-PD-L1 or anti-CTLA-4 therapy, and around two fifths of the dose-escalation patients had been treated with checkpoint inhibitors. Partial responses occurred in three dose-escalation patients, of whom one had hepatocellular carcinoma and two had cutaneous melanoma. The purpose of peripheral TCRbeta sequencing was to test whether ivuxolimab changed TCR sequence diversity and led to clonal T-cell expansion. The paper reports the monotherapy dose-escalation portion (N ≈ 50 patients) of the phase I ivuxolimab trial.

The trial excluded patients who had a history of autoimmune disease or were on systemic immunosuppression. Peripheral blood for TCR sequencing was drawn from every dose cohort at baseline, at cycle 4 day 1 and at cycle 7 day 1. Samples were obtained from an open-label, multicenter, first-in-human phase I dose-escalation trial of ivuxolimab. Adults with locally advanced or metastatic melanoma, renal cell carcinoma, hepatocellular carcinoma or head and neck squamous cell carcinoma were enrolled in the trial. Before TCR sequencing, CD4+ and CD8+ T cells were separately sorted from peripheral blood. On this clone: Its antigen remains unidentified. Qualities for individual bases were not recorded, and no much larger clone is one base off.

The CDR3, cysteine through phenylalanine, is 15 amino acids long. The sequence is cut down to CDR3 DNA, 45 bases in frame from base 1. The CDR1 and CDR2 encoded by the germline V gene are SGDLS and YYNGEE. V loses 0 bases at its end and J loses 0 bases; junction bases beyond the gene matches: 1. To sequence the TCRbeta CDR3 region, genomic DNA was isolated from the sorted cells. The immunoSEQ Assay was used to sequence the TCRbeta CDR3 regions. The table comes from immuneACCESS by way of TCRdb, which keeps in-frame sequences with V and J called. Part of the clones is missing from these tables; in studies checked, under half for an unresolved V gene and the rest for unknown reasons. The sample records 13,000 or so clones, 60% to 85% of which are singletons. The biggest ten clones account for approximately 15% of the sample. What the study reported, not specific to this receptor: Clonal expansion of both CD4+ and CD8+ blood T cells was observed from baseline to week 6 at doses 0.1 to 3.0 mg/kg. The antigen specificity of the clonally expanded peripheral T cells was not determined. After ivuxolimab, expanded clones were on average more numerous among CD8+ T cells than among CD4+ T cells. Low levels of normalized T-cell clonal expansion were also shown by some nonresponding patients. Partial responders in the 0.1-3.0 mg/kg groups had among the lowest normalized peripheral clonal expansion, especially among CD8+ T cells.

The sequence links TRBV9 to TRBJ2-3, and 7 junctional nucleotides match TRBD1. Sequenced here: CD4+ or CD8+ T cells sorted from blood, sampled in a trial of the OX40 agonist ivuxolimab. The source is an adult with an advanced solid tumor such as melanoma, head and neck, liver or kidney cancer. The CDR3 reads CASSVEGASTDTQYF. The nucleotide sequence reads TGTGCCAGCAGCGTAGAGGGGGCTAGCACAGATACGCAGTATTTT.